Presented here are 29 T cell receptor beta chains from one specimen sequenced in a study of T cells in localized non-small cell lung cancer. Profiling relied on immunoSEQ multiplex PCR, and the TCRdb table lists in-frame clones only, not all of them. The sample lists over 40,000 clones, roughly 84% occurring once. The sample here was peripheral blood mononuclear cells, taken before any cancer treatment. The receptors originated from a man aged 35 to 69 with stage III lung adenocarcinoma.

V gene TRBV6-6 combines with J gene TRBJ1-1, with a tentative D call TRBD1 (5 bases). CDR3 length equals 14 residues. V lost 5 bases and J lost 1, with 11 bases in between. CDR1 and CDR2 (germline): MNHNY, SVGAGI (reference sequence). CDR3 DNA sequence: TGTGCCAGCAGTCCTCCCGACAGGAACACTGAAGCTTTCTTT. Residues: CASSPPDRNTEAFF.

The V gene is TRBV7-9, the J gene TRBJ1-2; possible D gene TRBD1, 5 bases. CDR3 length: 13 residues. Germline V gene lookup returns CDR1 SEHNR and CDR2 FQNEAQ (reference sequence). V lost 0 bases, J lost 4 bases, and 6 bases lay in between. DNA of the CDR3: TGTGCCAGCAGCTTAGCCCAGGGCTATGGCTACACCTTC. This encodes CASSLAQGYGYTF. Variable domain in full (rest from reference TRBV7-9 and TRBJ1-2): DTGVSQNPRHKITKRGQNVTFRCDPISEHNRLYWYRQTLGQGPEFLTYFQNEAQLEKSRLLSDRFSAERPKGSFSTLEIQRTEQGDSAMYLCASSLAQGYGYTFGSGTRLTVV.

CDR3 nucleotides: TGTGCCAGCGGAGACAGGGCGTACACAGATACGCAGTATTTT. Its translation: CASGDRAYTDTQYF. V is TRBV6-1 and J is TRBJ2-3; TRBD1 aligns across 7 bases. The junction had 7 bases not matched to a gene; V was cut back by 8 bases and J by 2 bases. The CDR3 has 14 residues. In germline, CDR1 is MNHNS, CDR2 SASEGT.

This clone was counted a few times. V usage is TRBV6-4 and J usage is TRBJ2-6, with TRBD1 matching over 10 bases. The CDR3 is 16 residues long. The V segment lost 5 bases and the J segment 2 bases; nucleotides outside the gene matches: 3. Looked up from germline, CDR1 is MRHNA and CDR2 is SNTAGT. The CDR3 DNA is TGTGCCAGCAGTCCGGGACAGGGGACTGGGGCCAACGTCCTGACTTTC. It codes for CASSPGQGTGANVLTF.

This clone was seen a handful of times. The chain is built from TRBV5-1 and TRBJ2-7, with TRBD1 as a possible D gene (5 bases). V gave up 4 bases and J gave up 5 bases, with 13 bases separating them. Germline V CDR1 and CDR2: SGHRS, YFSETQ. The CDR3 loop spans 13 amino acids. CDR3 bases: TGCGCCAGCAGCCAACACAGGATGGACGAGCAGTACTTC. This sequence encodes CASSQHRMDEQYF. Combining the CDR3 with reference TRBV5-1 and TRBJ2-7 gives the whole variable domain KAGVTQTPRYLIKTRGQQVTLSCSPISGHRSVSWYQQTPGQGLQFLFEYFSETQRNKGNFPGRFSGRQFSNSRSEMNVSTLELGDSALYLCASSQHRMDEQYFGPGTRLTVT.

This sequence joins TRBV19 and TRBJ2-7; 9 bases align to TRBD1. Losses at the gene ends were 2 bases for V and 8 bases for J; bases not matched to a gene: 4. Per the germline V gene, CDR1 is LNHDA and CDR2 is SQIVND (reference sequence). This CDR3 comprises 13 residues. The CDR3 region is CASSIQTGGKQYF. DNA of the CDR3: TGTGCCAGTAGTATACAAACAGGGGGCAAGCAGTACTTC.

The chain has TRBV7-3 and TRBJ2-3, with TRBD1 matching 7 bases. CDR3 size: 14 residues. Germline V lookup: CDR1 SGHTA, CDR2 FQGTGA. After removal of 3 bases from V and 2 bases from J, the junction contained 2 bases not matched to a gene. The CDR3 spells CASSLGQLTDTQYF. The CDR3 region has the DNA TGTGCCAGCAGCTTGGGACAGCTCACAGATACGCAGTATTTT.

DNA for the CDR3: TGTGCCAGCAGCTTAGCAGCTAGGGGGTTAGATACGCAGTATTTT. Translation: CASSLAARGLDTQYF. The gene calls are TRBV11-2 and TRBJ2-3; D might be TRBD1 (6 bases). Germline loops: CDR1 SGHAT, CDR2 FQNNGV. CDR3 length equals 15 residues. V dropped 1 base and J dropped 5 bases, with 13 bases sitting between them.

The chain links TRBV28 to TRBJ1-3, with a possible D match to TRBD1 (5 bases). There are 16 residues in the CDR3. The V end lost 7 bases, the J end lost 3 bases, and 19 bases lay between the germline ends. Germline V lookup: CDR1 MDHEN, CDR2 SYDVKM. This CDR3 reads CASTLTVGGRGNTIYF. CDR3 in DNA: TGTGCCAGCACCCTGACAGTCGGAGGGCGTGGAAACACCATATATTTT.

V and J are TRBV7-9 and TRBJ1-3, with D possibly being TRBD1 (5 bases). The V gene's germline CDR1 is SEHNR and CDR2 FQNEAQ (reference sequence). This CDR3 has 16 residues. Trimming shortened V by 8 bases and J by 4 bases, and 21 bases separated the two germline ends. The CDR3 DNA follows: TGTGCCAGCTTCAAATGGTCAGGGTCGCGAGGAAACACCATATATTTT. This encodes CASFKWSGSRGNTIYF.

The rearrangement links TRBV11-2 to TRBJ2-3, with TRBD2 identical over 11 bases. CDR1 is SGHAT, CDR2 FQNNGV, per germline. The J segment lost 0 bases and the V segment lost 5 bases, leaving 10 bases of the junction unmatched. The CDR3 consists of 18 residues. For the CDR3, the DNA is TGTGCCAGCAGCCCACTAGCGGGGGACCACCCTAGCACAGATACGCAGTATTTT. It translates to CASSPLAGDHPSTDTQYF.

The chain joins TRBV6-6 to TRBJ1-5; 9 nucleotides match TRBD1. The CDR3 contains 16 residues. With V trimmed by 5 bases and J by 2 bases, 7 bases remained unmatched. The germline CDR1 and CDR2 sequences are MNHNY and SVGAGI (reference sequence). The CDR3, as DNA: TGTGCCAGCAGTCCACAGGGGGCGGTGGGCAATCAGCCCCAGCATTTT. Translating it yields CASSPQGAVGNQPQHF.

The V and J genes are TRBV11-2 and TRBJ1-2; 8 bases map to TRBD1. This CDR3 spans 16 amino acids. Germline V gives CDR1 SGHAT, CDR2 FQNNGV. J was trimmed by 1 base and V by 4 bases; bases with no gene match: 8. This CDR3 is CASSSPGTGINYGYTF. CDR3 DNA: TGTGCCAGCAGCTCCCCCGGGACAGGAATTAACTATGGCTACACCTTC.

In nucleotides, the CDR3 is TGTGCCAGCAGCCTAGCGGGAAGGACGGCAGATACGCAGTATTTT. The encoded protein is CASSLAGRTADTQYF. The chain recombines TRBV5-6 with TRBJ2-3; 9 nucleotides align to TRBD2. V lost 4 bases and J lost 4; bases outside the gene matches: 7. Per germline, CDR1 SGHDT and CDR2 YYEEEE. The CDR3 runs 15 residues.

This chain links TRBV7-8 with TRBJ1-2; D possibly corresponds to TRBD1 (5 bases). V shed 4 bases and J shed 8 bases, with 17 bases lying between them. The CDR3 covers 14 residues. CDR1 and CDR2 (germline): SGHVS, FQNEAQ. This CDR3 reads CASSSVIDRGGYTF. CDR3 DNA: TGTGCCAGCAGCTCCGTTATTGACAGAGGCGGCTACACCTTC.

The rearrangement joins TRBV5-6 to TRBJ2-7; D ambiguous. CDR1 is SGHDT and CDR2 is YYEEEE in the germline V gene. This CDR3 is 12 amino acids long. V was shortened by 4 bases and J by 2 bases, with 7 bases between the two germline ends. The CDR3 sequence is CASSREAYEQYF. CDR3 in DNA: TGTGCCAGCAGCCGAGAGGCCTACGAGCAGTACTTC.

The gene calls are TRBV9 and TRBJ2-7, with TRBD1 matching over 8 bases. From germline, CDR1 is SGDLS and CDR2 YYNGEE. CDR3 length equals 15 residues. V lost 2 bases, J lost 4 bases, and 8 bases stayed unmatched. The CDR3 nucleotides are TGTGCCAGCAGCGTGGGGGAGGACAGGGCGTACGAGCAGTACTTC. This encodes CASSVGEDRAYEQYF.

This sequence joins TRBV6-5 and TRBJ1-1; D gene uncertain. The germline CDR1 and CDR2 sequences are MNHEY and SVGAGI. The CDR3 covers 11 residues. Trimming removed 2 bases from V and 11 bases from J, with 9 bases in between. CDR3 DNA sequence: TGTGCCAGCAGTTACAGCGGTGGGGCTTTCTTT. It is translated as CASSYSGGAFF.

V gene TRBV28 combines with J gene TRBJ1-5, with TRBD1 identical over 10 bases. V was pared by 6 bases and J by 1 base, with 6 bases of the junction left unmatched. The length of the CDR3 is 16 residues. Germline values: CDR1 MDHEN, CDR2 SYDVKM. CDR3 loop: CASRWTGGGSNQPQHF. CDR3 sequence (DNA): TGTGCCAGCAGATGGACAGGGGGTGGAAGCAATCAGCCCCAGCATTTT.

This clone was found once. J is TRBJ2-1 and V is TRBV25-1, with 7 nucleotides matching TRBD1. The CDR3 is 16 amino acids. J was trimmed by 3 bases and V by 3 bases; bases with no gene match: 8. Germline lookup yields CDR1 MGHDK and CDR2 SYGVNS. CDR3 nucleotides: TGTGCCAGCAGTGAGGACCGGGACAGCAACTACAATGAGCAGTTCTTC. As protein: CASSEDRDSNYNEQFF.

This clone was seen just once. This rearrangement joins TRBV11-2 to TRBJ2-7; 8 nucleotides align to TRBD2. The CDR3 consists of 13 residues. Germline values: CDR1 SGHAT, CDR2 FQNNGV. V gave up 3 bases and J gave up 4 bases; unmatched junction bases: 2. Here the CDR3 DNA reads TGTGCCAGCAGCTTGGGACTAGAGTACGAGCAGTACTTC. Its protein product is CASSLGLEYEQYF.

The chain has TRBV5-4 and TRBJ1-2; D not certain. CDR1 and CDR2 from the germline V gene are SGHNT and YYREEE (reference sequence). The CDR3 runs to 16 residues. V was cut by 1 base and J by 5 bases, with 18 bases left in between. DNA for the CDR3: TGTGCCAGCAGCTTGAATGTGGAGCAGGACGGATATGGCTACACCTTC. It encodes CASSLNVEQDGYGYTF.

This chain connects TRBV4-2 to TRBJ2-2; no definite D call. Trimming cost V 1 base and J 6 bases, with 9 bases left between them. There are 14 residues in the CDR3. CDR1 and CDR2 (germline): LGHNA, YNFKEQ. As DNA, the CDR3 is TGTGCCAGCAGCCAAGTGTTAGAAGCCGGGGAGCTGTTTTTT. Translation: CASSQVLEAGELFF.

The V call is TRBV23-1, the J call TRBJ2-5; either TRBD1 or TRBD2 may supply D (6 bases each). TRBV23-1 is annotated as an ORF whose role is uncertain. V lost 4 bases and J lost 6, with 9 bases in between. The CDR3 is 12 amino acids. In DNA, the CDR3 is TGCGCCAGCAGTCGGGGGGCTAAGACCCAGTACTTC. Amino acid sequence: CASSRGAKTQYF.

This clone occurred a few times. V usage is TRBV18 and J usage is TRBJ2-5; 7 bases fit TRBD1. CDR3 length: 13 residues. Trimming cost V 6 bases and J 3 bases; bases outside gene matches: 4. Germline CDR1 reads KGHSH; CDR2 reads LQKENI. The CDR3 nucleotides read TGTGCCAGCTCGCCAGGACAGGAAGAGACCCAGTACTTC. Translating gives CASSPGQEETQYF.

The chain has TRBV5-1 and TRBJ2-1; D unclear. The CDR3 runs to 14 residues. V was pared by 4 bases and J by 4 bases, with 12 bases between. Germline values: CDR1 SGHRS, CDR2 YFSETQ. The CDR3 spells CASSNNVQYNEQFF. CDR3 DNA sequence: TGCGCCAGCAGCAACAACGTACAGTACAATGAGCAGTTCTTC.

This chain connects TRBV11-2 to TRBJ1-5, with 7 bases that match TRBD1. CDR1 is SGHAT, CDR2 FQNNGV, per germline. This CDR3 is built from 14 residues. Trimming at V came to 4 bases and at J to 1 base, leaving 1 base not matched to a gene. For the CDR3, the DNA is TGTGCCAGCAGCTCACAGGGGAGCAATCAGCCCCAGCATTTT. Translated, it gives CASSSQGSNQPQHF.

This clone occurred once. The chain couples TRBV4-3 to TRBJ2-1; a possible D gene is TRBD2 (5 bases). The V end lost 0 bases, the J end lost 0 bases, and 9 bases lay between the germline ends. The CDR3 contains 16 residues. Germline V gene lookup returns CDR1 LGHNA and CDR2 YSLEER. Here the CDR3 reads CASSQDLRDSYNEQFF. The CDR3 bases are TGCGCCAGCAGCCAAGATCTGAGGGACTCCTACAATGAGCAGTTCTTC.

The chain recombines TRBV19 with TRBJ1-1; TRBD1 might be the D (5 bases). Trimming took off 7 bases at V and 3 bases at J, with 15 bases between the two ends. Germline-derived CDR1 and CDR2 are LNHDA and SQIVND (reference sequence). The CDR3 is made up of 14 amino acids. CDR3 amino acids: CASISRAYDTEAFF. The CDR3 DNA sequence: TGTGCCAGTATTTCCAGGGCATATGACACTGAAGCTTTCTTT.